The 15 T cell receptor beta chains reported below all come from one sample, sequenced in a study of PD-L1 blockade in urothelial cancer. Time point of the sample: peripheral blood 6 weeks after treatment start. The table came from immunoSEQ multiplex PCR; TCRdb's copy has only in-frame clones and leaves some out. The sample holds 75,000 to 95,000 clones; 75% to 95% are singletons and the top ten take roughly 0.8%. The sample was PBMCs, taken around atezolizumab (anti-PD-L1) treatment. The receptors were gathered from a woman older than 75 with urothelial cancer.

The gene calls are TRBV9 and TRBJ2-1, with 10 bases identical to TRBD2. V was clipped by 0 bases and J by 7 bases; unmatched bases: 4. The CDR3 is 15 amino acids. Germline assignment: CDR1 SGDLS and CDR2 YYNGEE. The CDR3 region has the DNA TGTGCCAGCAGCGTAGCTAGCGGGAGTTGGAATGAGCAGTTCTTC. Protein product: CASSVASGSWNEQFF.

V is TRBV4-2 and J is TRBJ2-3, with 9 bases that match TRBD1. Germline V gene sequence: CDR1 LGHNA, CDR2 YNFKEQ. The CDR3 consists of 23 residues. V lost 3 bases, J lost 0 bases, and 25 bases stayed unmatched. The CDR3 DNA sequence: TGTGCCAGCAGCCAGCTATACGACGGTAGGGTTAAACAGGGGGCACCTAGCACAGATACGCAGTATTTT. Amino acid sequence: CASSQLYDGRVKQGAPSTDTQYF.

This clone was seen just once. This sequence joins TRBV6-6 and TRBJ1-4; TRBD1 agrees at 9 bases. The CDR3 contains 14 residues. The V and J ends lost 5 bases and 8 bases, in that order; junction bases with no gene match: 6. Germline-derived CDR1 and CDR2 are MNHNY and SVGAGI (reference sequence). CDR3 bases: TGTGCCAGCAGTCTGGGACAGGGCCACGAAAAACTGTTTTTT. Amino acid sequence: CASSLGQGHEKLFF.

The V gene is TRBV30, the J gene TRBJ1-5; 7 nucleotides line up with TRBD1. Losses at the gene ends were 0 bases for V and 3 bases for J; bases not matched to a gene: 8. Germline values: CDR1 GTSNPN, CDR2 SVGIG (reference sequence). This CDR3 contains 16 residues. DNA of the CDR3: TGTGCCTGGAGTGTAAGAGGGGGACAGATCAATCAGCCCCAGCATTTT. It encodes CAWSVRGGQINQPQHF.

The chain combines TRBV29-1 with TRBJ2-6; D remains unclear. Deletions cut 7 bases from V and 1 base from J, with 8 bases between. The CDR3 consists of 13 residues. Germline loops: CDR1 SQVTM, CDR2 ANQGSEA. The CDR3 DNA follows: TGCAGCGCCCCAGCGTCTGGGGCCAACGTCCTGACTTTC. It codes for CSAPASGANVLTF.

DNA for the CDR3: TGTGCCAGCAGCCTTCGGACTAGCCGAAGCACAGATACGCAGTATTTT. It yields the protein CASSLRTSRSTDTQYF. This chain links TRBV5-6 with TRBJ2-3, with TRBD2 matching 8 bases. The CDR3 is made up of 16 amino acids. Looked up from germline, CDR1 is SGHDT and CDR2 is YYEEEE. Germline trimming cut 4 bases from V and 0 bases from J; bases unmatched to any gene: 7.

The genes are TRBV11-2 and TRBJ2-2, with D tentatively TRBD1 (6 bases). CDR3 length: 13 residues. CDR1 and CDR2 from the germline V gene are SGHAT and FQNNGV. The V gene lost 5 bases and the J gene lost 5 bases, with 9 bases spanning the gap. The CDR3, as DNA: TGTGCCAGCAGCCCAGACAGGACCGGGGAGCTGTTTTTT. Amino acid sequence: CASSPDRTGELFF. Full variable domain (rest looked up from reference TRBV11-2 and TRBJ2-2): EAGVAQSPRYKIIEKRQSVAFWCNPISGHATLYWYQQILGQGPKLLIQFQNNGVVDDSQLPKDRFSAERLKGVDSTLKIQPAKLEDSAVYLCASSPDRTGELFFGEGSRLTVL.

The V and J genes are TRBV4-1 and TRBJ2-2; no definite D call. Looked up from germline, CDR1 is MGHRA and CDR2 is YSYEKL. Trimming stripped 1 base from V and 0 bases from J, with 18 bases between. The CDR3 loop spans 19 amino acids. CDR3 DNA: TGCGCCAGCAGCCAAGTCTTGTATTCCGAAGCCTCGAACACCGGGGAGCTGTTTTTT. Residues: CASSQVLYSEASNTGELFF.

CDR3 loop: CASSGAGTSGNIQYF. The CDR3 DNA is TGCGCCAGCAGTGGTGCTGGGACTAGCGGTAACATTCAGTACTTC. This rearrangement joins TRBV10-1 to TRBJ2-4; 11 nucleotides line up with TRBD2. V lost 4 bases and J lost 7; bases outside the gene matches: 6. This CDR3 spans 15 amino acids. Germline V gene sequence: CDR1 WNHNN, CDR2 SYGVQD (reference sequence).

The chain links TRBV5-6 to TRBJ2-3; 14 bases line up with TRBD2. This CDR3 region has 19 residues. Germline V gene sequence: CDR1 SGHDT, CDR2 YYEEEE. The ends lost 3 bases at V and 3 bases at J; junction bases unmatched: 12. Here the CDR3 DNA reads TGTGCCAGCAGCTATTGGACTAGCGGGAGGAGGCGGGTTACAGATACGCAGTATTTT. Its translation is CASSYWTSGRRRVTDTQYF.

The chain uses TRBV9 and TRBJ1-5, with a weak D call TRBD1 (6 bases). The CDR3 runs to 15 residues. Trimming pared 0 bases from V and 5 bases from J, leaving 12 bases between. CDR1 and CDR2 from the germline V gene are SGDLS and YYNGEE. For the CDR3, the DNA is TGTGCCAGCAGCGTAGGTCCGGACAGATATCAGCCCCAGCATTTT. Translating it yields CASSVGPDRYQPQHF.

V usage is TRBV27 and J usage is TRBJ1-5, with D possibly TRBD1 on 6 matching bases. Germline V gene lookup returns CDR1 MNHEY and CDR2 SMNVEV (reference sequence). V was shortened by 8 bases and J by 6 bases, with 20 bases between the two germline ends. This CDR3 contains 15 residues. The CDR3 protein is CASASTGGLSQPQHF. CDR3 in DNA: TGTGCCAGCGCCTCAACCGGGGGGCTATCTCAGCCCCAGCATTTT.

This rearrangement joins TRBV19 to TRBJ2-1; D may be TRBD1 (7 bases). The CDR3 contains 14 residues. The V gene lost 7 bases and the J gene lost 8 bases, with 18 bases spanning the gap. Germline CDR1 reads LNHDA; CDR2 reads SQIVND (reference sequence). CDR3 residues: CASTPGGLVDEQFF. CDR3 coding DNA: TGTGCCAGTACCCCAGGGGGGCTAGTCGATGAGCAGTTCTTC. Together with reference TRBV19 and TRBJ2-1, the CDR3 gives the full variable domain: DGGITQSPKYLFRKEGQNVTLSCEQNLNHDAMYWYRQDPGQGLRLIYYSQIVNDFQKGDIAEGYSVSREKKESFPLTVTSAQKNPTAFYLCASTPGGLVDEQFFGPGTRLTVL.

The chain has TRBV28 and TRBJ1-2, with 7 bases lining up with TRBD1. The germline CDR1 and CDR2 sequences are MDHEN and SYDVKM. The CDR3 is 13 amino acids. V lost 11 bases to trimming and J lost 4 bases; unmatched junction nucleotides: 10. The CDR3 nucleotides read TGTGCCGGCCGGGACAGCACTTCCTATGGCTACACCTTC. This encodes CAGRDSTSYGYTF.

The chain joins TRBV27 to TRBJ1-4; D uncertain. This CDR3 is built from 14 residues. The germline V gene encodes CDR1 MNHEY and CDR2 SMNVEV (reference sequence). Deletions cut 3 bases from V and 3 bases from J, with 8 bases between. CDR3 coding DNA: TGTGCCAGCAGTTTCAGGTCAGCTAATGAAAAACTGTTTTTT. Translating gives CASSFRSANEKLFF.